This T cell receptor (beta chain) is from a study of blood T cell repertoires in COVID-19. This CDR3 region has 14 residues. V lost 3 bases and J 8 bases, leaving 14 bases between the germline ends. Germline CDR1 is WNHNN and CDR2 is SYGVQD (reference sequence). The data were produced by immunoSEQ multiplex PCR, yet TCRdb's version contains in-frame clones alone and is incomplete. In the table there are approximately 200,000 clones, 86% of which are singletons. The chain links TRBV10-1 to TRBJ2-1; D may be TRBD1 (5 bases). Input material: PBMCs or T cells enriched from blood (not recorded which). The receptor's source is a woman in her 30s who had been exposed to COVID-19. CDR3 amino acids: CASSDGQGLDEQFF. Here the CDR3 DNA reads TGCGCCAGCAGTGATGGCCAGGGTCTAGATGAGCAGTTCTTC.